This TCR beta chain was captured by sequencing in a study of T cell responses to AZD1222 COVID-19 vaccine. Pooling of second doses given at about 4 or about 12 weeks was done. Remarks on this clone: What it recognizes is unknown.

Assay: immunoSEQ multiplex PCR; the TCRdb copy retains only in-frame clones and omits some. The sample holds 130,000 or so clones, about 90% seen once. Points from the study as a whole: Nearly half of spike-specific TCRs reportedly target variant regions that are unmutated in the B.1.351 and B.1.1.7 variants.

Germline lookup yields CDR1 SGHAT and CDR2 FQDESV (reference sequence). V was trimmed by 3 bases and J by 8 bases, leaving 8 bases between them. The CDR3 length is 12 residues. The sample consisted of peripheral blood, taken 28 days after the second AZD1222 dose. The receptor comes from an adult who received the AZD1222 COVID-19 vaccine. The chain uses TRBV11-1 and TRBJ2-1; D gene ambiguous. The CDR3 region is CASSLGRYEQFF. The CDR3 coding sequence is TGTGCCAGCAGCTTGGGTCGATATGAGCAGTTCTTC.